Each of the 4 T cell receptor beta chains below was sequenced from the same sample in a study of early T cells in non-severe SARS-CoV-2 infection. Each CDR3 protein gets one entry after TCRdb re-called the 5' RACE reads with MiXCR. Here the sample spans roughly 71,000 distinct CDR3 sequences, less than 15% being singletons. Sequenced material: whole blood. All receptors derive from an adult who was a healthcare worker with PCR-confirmed SARS-CoV-2 infection or an uninfected control (not recorded which).

The V and J genes are TRBV6-5 and TRBJ2-5; D possibly matches TRBD1 or TRBD2 (5 bases each). V lost 7 bases and J lost 1, with 13 bases in between. Per the germline V gene, CDR1 is MNHEY and CDR2 is SVGAGI. There are 14 residues in the CDR3. The CDR3 region has the DNA TGTGCCAGCACCCCATGGGGGTCCCAAGAGACCCAGTACTTC. As protein: CASTPWGSQETQYF.

This sequence joins TRBV29-1 and TRBJ2-3; 9 bases map to TRBD1. The CDR3 consists of 14 residues. J lost 4 bases, V lost 6 bases, and 8 bases had no gene match. Per germline, CDR1 SQVTM and CDR2 ANQGSEA. The CDR3 reads CSVAGTGRSDTQYF. The DNA of the CDR3 is TGCAGCGTCGCCGGGACAGGGAGGTCAGATACGCAGTATTTT.

This chain connects TRBV27 to TRBJ2-7, with D possibly being TRBD2 (6 bases). CDR3 length equals 15 residues. V shed 5 bases and J shed 2 bases, with 16 bases lying between them. Germline V gene data show CDR1 as MNHEY and CDR2 as SMNVEV (reference sequence). DNA of the CDR3: TGTGCCAGCAGTCTCATCGCGGGACCTACCTACGAGCAGTACTTC. This sequence encodes CASSLIAGPTYEQYF.

This rearrangement joins TRBV2 to TRBJ2-1, with TRBD2 matching over 9 bases. The germline V gene has CDR1 SNHLY and CDR2 FYNNEI. The CDR3 consists of 13 residues. V lost 3 bases to trimming and J lost 10 bases; unmatched junction nucleotides: 4. The CDR3 DNA follows: TGTGCCAGCAGTGAGTTCCTAGCGGGAGAGCAGTTCTTC. The encoded protein is CASSEFLAGEQFF. The complete variable domain, with remaining parts taken from reference TRBV2 and TRBJ2-1, reads EPEVTQTPSHQVTQMGQEVILRCVPISNHLYFYWYRQILGQKVEFLVSFYNNEISEKSEIFDDQFSVERPDGSNFTLKIRSTKLEDSAMYFCASSEFLAGEQFFGPGTRLTVL.